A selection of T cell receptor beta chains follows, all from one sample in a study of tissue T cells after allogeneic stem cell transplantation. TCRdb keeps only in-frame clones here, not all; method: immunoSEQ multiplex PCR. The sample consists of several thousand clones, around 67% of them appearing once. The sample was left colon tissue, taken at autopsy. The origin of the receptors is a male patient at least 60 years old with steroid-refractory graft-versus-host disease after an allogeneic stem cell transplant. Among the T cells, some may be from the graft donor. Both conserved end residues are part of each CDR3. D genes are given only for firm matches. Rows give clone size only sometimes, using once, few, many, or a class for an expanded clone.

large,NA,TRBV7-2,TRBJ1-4,TGTGCCAGCAGCTTATATAGGCTAGATGAAAAACTGTTTTTT,CASSLYRLDEKLFF
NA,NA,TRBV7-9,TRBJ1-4,TGTGCCAGCAGCCCCCGGGGCGGGAGAACTAATGAAAAACTGTTTTTT,CASSPRGGRTNEKLFF
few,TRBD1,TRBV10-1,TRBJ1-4,TGCGCCAGCAGTGAGAGTGGAGCCCCGACAGGGGATGAAAAACTGTTTTTT,CASSESGAPTGDEKLFF
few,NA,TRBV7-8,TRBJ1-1,TGTGCCAGCAGCTTAGCATGGTTTAGGGAACGGGGGATGAACACTGAAGCTTTCTTT,CASSLAWFRERGMNTEAFF
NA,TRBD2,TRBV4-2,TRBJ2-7,TGTGCCAGCAGCCAGGGTCTAGCGGGGGCCGAGCAGTACTTC,CASSQGLAGAEQYF
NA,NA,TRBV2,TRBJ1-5,TGTGCCAGCAGGGAGGACGGGATCTGGCAGCCCCAGCATTTT,CASREDGIWQPQHF
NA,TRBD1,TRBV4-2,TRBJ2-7,TGTGCCAGCAGCCAAGGGACAGGGGGTTACTACGAGCAGTACTTC,CASSQGTGGYYEQYF
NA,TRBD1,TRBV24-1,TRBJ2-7,TGTGCCACCAGTGATACCCGGACAGGGGCGGACGAGCAGTACTTC,CATSDTRTGADEQYF
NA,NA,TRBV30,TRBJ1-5,TGTGCCTGGAGACGGGGGAGCAATCAGCCCCAGCATTTT,CAWRRGSNQPQHF
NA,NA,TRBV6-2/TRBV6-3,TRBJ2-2,TGTGCCAGCAGTTCGTGGAACACCGGGGAGCTGTTTTTT,CASSSWNTGELFF
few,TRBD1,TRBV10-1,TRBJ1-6,TGCGCCAGCAGGGACAGGGGTGGTAATTCACCCCTCCACTTT,CASRDRGGNSPLHF
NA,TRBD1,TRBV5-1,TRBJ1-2,TGCGCCAGCAGCTTGCGCGGGACAGGGGAGGACCTCTATGGCTACACCTTC,CASSLRGTGEDLYGYTF
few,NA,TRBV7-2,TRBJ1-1,TGTGCCAGCAGCATCCCAATTAACAGGGCTGAAGCTTTCTTT,CASSIPINRAEAFF
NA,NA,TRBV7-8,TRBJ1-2,TGTGCCAGCAGCTCAAGCGGGGGTCGGTATGGCTACACCTTC,CASSSSGGRYGYTF
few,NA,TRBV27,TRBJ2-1,TGTGCCAGCAGTTTCGTCTCGAGCTCCTACAATGAGCAGTTCTTC,CASSFVSSSYNEQFF
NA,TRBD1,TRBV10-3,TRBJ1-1,TGTGCCATCAGCGCAACCGACAGGGAGAACACTGAAGCTTTCTTT,CAISATDRENTEAFF
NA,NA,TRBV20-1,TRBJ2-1,TGCAGTGCTGGACTGTACAATGAGCAGTTCTTC,CSAGLYNEQFF
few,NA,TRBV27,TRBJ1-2,TGTGCCAGCAGTTTAAGGGGCACCTCCCATGGCTACACCTTC,CASSLRGTSHGYTF
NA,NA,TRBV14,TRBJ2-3,TGTGCCAGCAGCCAAGATCTGGGGGATACGCAGTATTTT,CASSQDLGDTQYF
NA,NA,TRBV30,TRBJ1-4,TGTGCCTGGAGTCCTTCAGAGTCTAATGAAAAACTGTTTTTT,CAWSPSESNEKLFF
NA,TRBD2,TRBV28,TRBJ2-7,TGTGCCAGCAGTTTGGCGGGGGTCCTTTCCTACGAGCAGTACTTC,CASSLAGVLSYEQYF
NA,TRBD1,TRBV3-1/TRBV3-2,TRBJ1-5,TGTGCCAGCAGCCAAGATGGGACAGGAGGACAGCCCCAGCATTTT,CASSQDGTGGQPQHF
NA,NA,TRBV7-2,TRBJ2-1,TGTGCCAGCAGCTTAGGATCCGGGGGCAATGAGCAGTTCTTC,CASSLGSGGNEQFF